One sample yielded the 20 T cell receptor beta chains listed below, sequenced in a study of CD8 T cells in ankylosing spondylitis. TCRdb reprocessed the 5' RACE reads with MiXCR, giving one entry per CDR3 protein. Here the sample spans about 190,000 distinct CDR3 sequences, roughly 13% being singletons. The specimen sequenced was blood, either unsorted or a sorted T cell fraction (not recorded which). These receptors came from a female donor with ankylosing spondylitis or in good health (not recorded which).

This chain links TRBV5-1 with TRBJ2-3, with 8 bases that match TRBD1. Germline assignment: CDR1 SGHRS and CDR2 YFSETQ. The CDR3 is 18 residues long. V trimming: 3 bases; J trimming: 4 bases; junction bases outside the gene matches: 16. The CDR3 loop reads CASSYGQGRAGISDTQYF. CDR3 nucleotide sequence: TGCGCCAGCAGCTATGGACAGGGAAGAGCCGGGATCTCAGATACGCAGTATTTT.

This clonotype was recorded many times. The rearrangement uses TRBV5-1 and TRBJ1-1, with 8 nucleotides matching TRBD1. CDR3 size: 16 residues. Trimming cost V 1 base and J 3 bases; bases outside gene matches: 8. CDR1 and CDR2 from the germline V gene are SGHRS and YFSETQ. CDR3 loop: CASSLQTGGADTEAFF. The CDR3 DNA sequence: TGCGCCAGCAGCTTGCAAACAGGGGGGGCGGACACTGAAGCTTTCTTT.

This clonotype occurred many times. The chain combines TRBV20-1 with TRBJ1-5, with 10 bases aligning to TRBD1. This CDR3 has 14 residues. Germline-derived CDR1 and CDR2 are DFQATT and SNEGSKA (reference sequence). J gave up 7 bases and V 2 bases, and 5 bases lay outside the gene matches. The CDR3 protein is CSARHRDRGQPQHF. CDR3 bases: TGCAGTGCTAGACACCGGGACAGGGGACAGCCCCAGCATTTT.

This clonotype was seen ten or more times. The J gene is TRBJ1-3, the V gene TRBV4-3, with a weak D call TRBD1 (6 bases). The germline gives CDR1 LGHNA, CDR2 YSLEER. The CDR3 runs to 15 residues. V was cut by 3 bases and J by 4 bases, with 13 bases left in between. CDR3 in DNA: TGCGCCAGCAGCCAGTCCGGGACAAGGGGAAACACCATATATTTT. Amino acids: CASSQSGTRGNTIYF.

The chain couples TRBV24-1 to TRBJ2-1; 9 bases are shared with TRBD1. Losses at the gene ends were 2 bases for V and 4 bases for J; bases not matched to a gene: 5. CDR3 size: 16 residues. Germline V CDR1 and CDR2: KGHDR, SFDVKD. This CDR3 is CATSDWAGQGYNEQFF. The DNA for the CDR3 is TGTGCCACCAGTGATTGGGCGGGACAGGGTTACAATGAGCAGTTCTTC.

This clonotype was picked up many times. The genes are TRBV6-6 and TRBJ2-7; unclear D gene. The V and J ends lost 7 bases and 6 bases respectively, with 10 bases between them. This CDR3 has 11 amino acids. Germline V gene data show CDR1 as MNHNY and CDR2 as SVGAGI (reference sequence). This CDR3 reads CASTSPFEQYF. The CDR3 DNA follows: TGTGCCAGCACAAGTCCTTTCGAGCAGTACTTC.

The rearrangement uses TRBV5-6 and TRBJ2-4; TRBD2 is a possible D gene (5 bases). In germline, CDR1 is SGHDT, CDR2 YYEEEE. Trimming shortened V by 2 bases and J by 6 bases, and 12 bases separated the two germline ends. CDR3 length equals 14 residues. The DNA for the CDR3 is TGTGCCAGCAGCTTCCGACTTGCGGGAAACATTCAGTACTTC. It codes for CASSFRLAGNIQYF.

This clonotype was observed many times. The chain recombines TRBV6-5 with TRBJ1-4, with a tentative D call TRBD1 (6 bases). Germline lookup yields CDR1 MNHEY and CDR2 SVGAGI. V lost 0 bases to trimming and J lost 10 bases, with 15 bases between them. The length of the CDR3 is 15 residues. The CDR3 spells CASSYSAGAFGKLFF. The DNA of the CDR3 is TGTGCCAGCAGTTACTCGGCAGGGGCCTTCGGAAAACTGTTTTTT.

In this sample, this clonotype turned up a few times. The chain recombines TRBV2 with TRBJ2-3, with TRBD2 matching over 14 bases. There are 16 residues in the CDR3. V shed 6 bases, J shed 4 bases, and the junction held 6 bases outside the gene matches. CDR1 SNHLY and CDR2 FYNNEI come from the germline V gene. The CDR3 nucleotides are TGTGCCAGCAGGGGGACTAGCGGGAGCACGGCAGATACGCAGTATTTT. Protein sequence: CASRGTSGSTADTQYF.

In this sample, this clonotype turned up many times. The rearrangement uses TRBV9 and TRBJ1-1; D is unclear. This CDR3 is built from 14 residues. Trimming pared 4 bases from V and 1 base from J, leaving 11 bases between. CDR1 and CDR2 from the germline V gene are SGDLS and YYNGEE. The CDR3, as DNA: TGTGCCAGCAGCCCCCAGACGGCGAACACTGAAGCTTTCTTT. It specifies CASSPQTANTEAFF.

This clonotype occurred many times. CDR3 sequence (DNA): TGTGCCAGCAGCGCAGGACAGAGCACTCCTTATGGCTACACCTTC. Translation gives CASSAGQSTPYGYTF. The rearrangement links TRBV9 to TRBJ1-2; tentative D call: TRBD1 (6 bases). The CDR3 spans 15 residues. Germline CDR1 reads SGDLS; CDR2 reads YYNGEE. Trimming left V 3 bases short and J 5 bases short, with 17 bases between.

The V call is TRBV28, the J call TRBJ2-5, with 7 bases matching TRBD1. CDR1 is MDHEN and CDR2 is SYDVKM in the germline V gene. The CDR3 sequence is 14 residues long. Trimming took 6 bases from V and 0 from J; bases not matched to a gene: 4. The chain's CDR3 is CASSSGQHQETQYF. The CDR3, as DNA: TGTGCCAGCAGCTCGGGACAGCACCAAGAGACCCAGTACTTC.

This clonotype turned up a few times. The chain carries TRBV5-1 and TRBJ2-5, with D possibly matching TRBD2 (5 bases). Deletions cut 4 bases from V and 1 base from J, with 11 bases between. CDR3 length: 14 amino acids. The V gene's germline CDR1 is SGHRS and CDR2 YFSETQ. CDR3 amino acids: CASSPGTAQETQYF. DNA of the CDR3: TGCGCCAGCAGCCCGGGAACAGCCCAAGAGACCCAGTACTTC.

The V gene is TRBV5-4, the J gene TRBJ2-1; 7 nucleotides line up with TRBD2. CDR1 and CDR2 (germline): SGHNT, YYREEE (reference sequence). CDR3 length: 16 amino acids. V shed 0 bases and J 2 bases; nucleotides not matched to a gene: 5. As DNA, the CDR3 is TGTGCCAGCAGCTTGGGGGGCGGGGGTACCTACAATGAGCAGTTCTTC. It is translated as CASSLGGGGTYNEQFF.

On this clonotype: It is likely a read error, because the conserved phenylalanine at the end of the CDR3 is missing. The chain couples TRBV7-2 to TRBJ1-2, with 8 bases fitting TRBD1. The CDR3 length is 13 residues. Germline V CDR1 and CDR2: SGHTA, FQGNSA. The trim removed 5 bases at V and 4 bases at J, leaving 3 bases unmatched. DNA for the CDR3: TGTGCCAGCAGCCCAACAGGGGGCTATGGCTACACCCTC. It translates to CASSPTGGYGYTL.

J is TRBJ2-1 and V is TRBV7-8, with D possibly TRBD2 on 7 matching bases. The CDR3 sequence is 13 residues long. Germline CDR1 is SGHVS and CDR2 is FQNEAQ. V lost 2 bases, J lost 13 bases, and 15 bases lay in between. CDR3 sequence (DNA): TGTGCCAGCAGCTTATATAAGGGGGGGGATCAGTTCTTC. Translated, it gives CASSLYKGGDQFF.

This clonotype appeared many times. The chain couples TRBV24-1 to TRBJ2-7; possible D gene TRBD2, 5 bases. Trimming left V 1 base short and J 4 bases short, with 7 bases between. This CDR3 contains 13 residues. Per the germline V gene, CDR1 is KGHDR and CDR2 is SFDVKD. The CDR3 nucleotides read TGTGCCACCAGTGATTTCGGCGGGTACGAGCAGTACTTC. The encoded protein is CATSDFGGYEQYF.

At least ten counts were recorded for this clonotype. The chain has TRBV28 and TRBJ1-5, with TRBD1 matching 7 bases. Germline V gives CDR1 MDHEN, CDR2 SYDVKM. V shed 6 bases and J 1 base; nucleotides not matched to a gene: 9. The length of the CDR3 is 16 residues. The CDR3 DNA reads as TGTGCCAGCAGACGAACAGGGGAAGGAAGCAATCAGCCCCAGCATTTT. Amino acid sequence: CASRRTGEGSNQPQHF.

This clonotype occurred a few times. The V and J genes are TRBV7-2 and TRBJ2-1; the D gene is possibly TRBD1 (6 bases). This CDR3 comprises 12 residues. Trimming stripped 5 bases from V and 8 bases from J, with 10 bases between. Per germline, CDR1 SGHTA and CDR2 FQGNSA. The CDR3 sequence: CASSNRVDEQFF. CDR3 nucleotide sequence: TGTGCCAGCAGCAACAGGGTAGATGAGCAGTTCTTC.

This clonotype was observed many times. This sequence joins TRBV7-2 and TRBJ2-3; 7 bases map to TRBD1. The CDR3 is 15 amino acids. The V and J ends lost 1 base and 8 bases, in that order; junction bases with no gene match: 9. Germline V gene sequence: CDR1 SGHTA, CDR2 FQGNSA. The CDR3 sequence: CASSLEGQLLGTQYF. CDR3 in DNA: TGTGCCAGCAGCTTAGAGGGACAGCTTCTTGGTACGCAGTATTTT. Using reference TRBV7-2 and TRBJ2-3 for the parts outside the CDR3, the full variable domain is GAGVSQSPSNKVTEKGKDVELRCDPISGHTALYWYRQSLGQGLEFLIYFQGNSAPDKSGLPSDRFSAERTGGSVSTLTIQRTQQEDSAVYLCASSLEGQLLGTQYFGPGTRLTVL.